The rows below give T cell receptor beta chains drawn from one sample of a study of siplizumab effects on memory and regulatory T cells. TCRdb keeps only in-frame clones here, not all; method: immunoSEQ multiplex PCR. Altogether roughly 80,000 clones are present, roughly 87% being singletons, with the ten largest covering over 1.5%. The sample comprised Tregs sorted from blood. The receptor set was obtained from a human donor in good health. The CDR3 runs from the conserved cysteine through the conserved F or W. Each record gives: V gene, clone size, D gene, CDR3 length, J gene, CDR3 protein, CDR3 DNA. D genes are given only for firm matches. The listing skips clone size in some rows; elsewhere it reads once, few, many or a size class.

V: TRBV11-2; size: -; D: -; length: 14; J: TRBJ2-1; CDR3: CASSSRGLGNEQFF; DNA: TGTGCCAGCAGCTCGAGGGGCTTAGGAAATGAGCAGTTCTTC
V: TRBV11-2; size: -; D: -; length: 14; J: TRBJ2-3; CDR3: CASSRTRVGDTQYF; DNA: TGTGCCAGCAGCAGGACTCGCGTGGGAGATACGCAGTATTTT
V: TRBV5-6; size: few; D: TRBD1; length: 14; J: TRBJ1-2; CDR3: CASSLRTGARGYTF; DNA: TGTGCCAGCAGCCTCCGGACAGGTGCCCGCGGCTACACCTTC
V: TRBV7-2; size: -; D: TRBD2; length: 16; J: TRBJ2-3; CDR3: CASSLASGVSTDTQYF; DNA: TGTGCCAGCAGCTTAGCCAGCGGGGTGAGCACAGATACGCAGTATTTT
V: TRBV6-5; size: -; D: -; length: 11; J: TRBJ2-5; CDR3: CASSYSRVQYF; DNA: TGTGCCAGCAGTTACTCGAGGGTCCAGTACTTC
V: TRBV7-2; size: -; D: -; length: 13; J: TRBJ2-5; CDR3: CASSPLPLGTQYF; DNA: TGTGCCAGCAGCCCCCTACCCCTAGGGACCCAGTACTTC
V: TRBV6-5; size: once; D: -; length: 13; J: TRBJ2-2; CDR3: CASSYLDTGELFF; DNA: TGTGCCAGCAGTTACCTAGACACCGGGGAGCTGTTTTTT
V: TRBV28; size: -; D: -; length: 13; J: TRBJ2-3; CDR3: CASSLLGADTQYF; DNA: TGTGCCAGCAGTTTATTGGGGGCAGATACGCAGTATTTT
V: TRBV5-4; size: -; D: -; length: 16; J: TRBJ1-6; CDR3: CASSLDGSSYNSPLHF; DNA: TGTGCCAGCAGCTTAGACGGGAGCTCCTATAATTCACCCCTCCACTTT
V: TRBV6-6; size: -; D: -; length: 13; J: TRBJ1-5; CDR3: CASSWRIDQPQHF; DNA: TGTGCCAGCAGTTGGCGGATTGATCAGCCCCAGCATTTT
V: TRBV12-5; size: -; D: -; length: 15; J: TRBJ2-5; CDR3: CASAGPGQTRETQYF; DNA: TGTGCTAGTGCCGGACCCGGACAGACCCGGGAGACCCAGTACTTC
V: TRBV9; size: -; D: TRBD1; length: 15; J: TRBJ1-2; CDR3: CASSVVTGGNYGYTF; DNA: TGTGCCAGCAGCGTAGTTACAGGGGGCAACTATGGCTACACCTTC
V: TRBV6-4; size: -; D: TRBD1; length: 17; J: TRBJ2-2; CDR3: CASSYYRGRGPGRGAVF; DNA: TGTGCCAGCAGTTATTACAGGGGGCGCGGACCTGGCCGGGGAGCTGTTTTT
V: TRBV5-1; size: -; D: -; length: 13; J: TRBJ2-2; CDR3: CASSLLGVGELFF; DNA: TGCGCCAGCAGCTTGTTGGGGGTCGGGGAGCTGTTTTTT
V: TRBV29-1; size: -; D: TRBD1; length: 13; J: TRBJ1-2; CDR3: CSSWTGANYGYTF; DNA: TGCAGCTCCTGGACAGGGGCTAACTATGGCTACACCTTC
V: TRBV2; size: -; D: -; length: 12; J: TRBJ1-2; CDR3: CASSDRRNGYTF; DNA: TGTGCCAGCAGTGACAGGAGGAATGGCTACACCTTC
V: TRBV6-6; size: -; D: TRBD1; length: 16; J: TRBJ1-5; CDR3: CASSPYRGQGDQPQHF; DNA: TGTGCCAGCAGTCCCTATCGGGGACAGGGGGATCAGCCCCAGCATTTT
V: TRBV6-5; size: -; D: -; length: 11; J: TRBJ1-2; CDR3: CASRTDRALTF; DNA: TGTGCCAGCAGGACGGACAGAGCCCTAACGTTC
V: TRBV7-9; size: many; D: TRBD1; length: 16; J: TRBJ1-5; CDR3: CASSLAGTVYYQPQHF; DNA: TGTGCCAGCAGCTTAGCTGGGACAGTCTATTATCAGCCCCAGCATTTT
V: TRBV18; size: once; D: -; length: 15; J: TRBJ1-2; CDR3: CASSRLSGMAYGYTF; DNA: TGTGCCAGCTCACGATTATCAGGGATGGCCTATGGCTACACCTTC